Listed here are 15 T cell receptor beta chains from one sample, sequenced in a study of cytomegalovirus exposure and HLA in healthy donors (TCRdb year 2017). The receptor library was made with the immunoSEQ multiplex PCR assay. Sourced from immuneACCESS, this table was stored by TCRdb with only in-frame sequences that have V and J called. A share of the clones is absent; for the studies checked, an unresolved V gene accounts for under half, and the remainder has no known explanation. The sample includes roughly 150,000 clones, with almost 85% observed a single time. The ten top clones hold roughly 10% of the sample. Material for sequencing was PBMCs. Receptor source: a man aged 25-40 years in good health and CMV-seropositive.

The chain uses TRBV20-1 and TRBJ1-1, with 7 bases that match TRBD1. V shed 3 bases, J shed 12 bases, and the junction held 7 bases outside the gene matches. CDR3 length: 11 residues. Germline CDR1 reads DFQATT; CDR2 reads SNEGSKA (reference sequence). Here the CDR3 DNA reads TGCAGTGCTAGGGGCAGGGGGATAACTTTCTTT. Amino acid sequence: CSARGRGITFF.

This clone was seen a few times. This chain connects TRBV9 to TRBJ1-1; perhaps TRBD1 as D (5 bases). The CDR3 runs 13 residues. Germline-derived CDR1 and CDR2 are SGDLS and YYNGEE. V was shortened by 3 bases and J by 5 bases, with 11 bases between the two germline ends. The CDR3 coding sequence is TGTGCCAGCAGCGAGGGGATGGGGACTGAAGCTTTCTTT. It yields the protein CASSEGMGTEAFF. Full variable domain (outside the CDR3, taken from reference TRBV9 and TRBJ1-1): DSGVTQTPKHLITATGQRVTLRCSPRSGDLSVYWYQQSLDQGLQFLIQYYNGEERAKGNILERFSAQQFPDLHSELNLSSLELGDSALYFCASSEGMGTEAFFGQGTRLTVV.

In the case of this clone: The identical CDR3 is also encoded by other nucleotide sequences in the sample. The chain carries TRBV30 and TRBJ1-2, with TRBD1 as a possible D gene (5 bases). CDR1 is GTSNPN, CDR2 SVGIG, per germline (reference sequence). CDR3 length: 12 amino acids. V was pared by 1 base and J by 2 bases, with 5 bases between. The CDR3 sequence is CAWSGQNYGYTF. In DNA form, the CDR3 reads TGTGCCTGGAGTGGACAGAACTATGGCTACACCTTC.

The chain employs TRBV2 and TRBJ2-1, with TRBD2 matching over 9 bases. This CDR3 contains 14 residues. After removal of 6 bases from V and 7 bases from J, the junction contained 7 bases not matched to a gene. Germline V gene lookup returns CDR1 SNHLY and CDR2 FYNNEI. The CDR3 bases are TGTGCCAGCAGGCTGACGACTAGCGGAAATGAGCAGTTCTTC. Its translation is CASRLTTSGNEQFF.

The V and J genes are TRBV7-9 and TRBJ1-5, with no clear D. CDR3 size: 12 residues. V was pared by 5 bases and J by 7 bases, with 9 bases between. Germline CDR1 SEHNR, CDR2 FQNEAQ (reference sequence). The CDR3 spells CASSLAGQPQHF. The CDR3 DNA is TGTGCCAGCAGCCTTGCGGGACAGCCCCAGCATTTT.

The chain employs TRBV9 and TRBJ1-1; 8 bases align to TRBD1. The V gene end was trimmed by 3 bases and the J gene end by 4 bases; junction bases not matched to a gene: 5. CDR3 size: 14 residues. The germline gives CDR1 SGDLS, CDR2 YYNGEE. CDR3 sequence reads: CASSANTGGTEAFF. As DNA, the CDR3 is TGTGCCAGCAGCGCTAACACAGGGGGCACTGAAGCTTTCTTT.

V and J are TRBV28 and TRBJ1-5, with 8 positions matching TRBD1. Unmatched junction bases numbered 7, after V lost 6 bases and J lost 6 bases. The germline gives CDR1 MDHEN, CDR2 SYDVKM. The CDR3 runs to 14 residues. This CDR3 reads CASSPDRGGQPQHF. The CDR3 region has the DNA TGTGCCAGCAGCCCAGACAGGGGAGGTCAGCCCCAGCATTTT.

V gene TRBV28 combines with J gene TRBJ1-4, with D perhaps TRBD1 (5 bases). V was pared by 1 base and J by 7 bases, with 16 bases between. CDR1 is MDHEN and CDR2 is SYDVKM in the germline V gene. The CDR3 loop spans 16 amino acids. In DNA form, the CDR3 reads TGTGCCAGCAGTTTATACCGACAGTCTTCGGGTGAAAAACTGTTTTTT. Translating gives CASSLYRQSSGEKLFF.

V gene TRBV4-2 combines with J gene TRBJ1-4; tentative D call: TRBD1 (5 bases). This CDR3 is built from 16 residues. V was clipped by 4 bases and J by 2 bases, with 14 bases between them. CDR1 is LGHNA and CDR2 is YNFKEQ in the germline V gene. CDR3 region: CASSRMGEVTNEKLFF. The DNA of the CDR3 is TGTGCCAGCAGCCGCATGGGGGAGGTGACTAATGAAAAACTGTTTTTT.

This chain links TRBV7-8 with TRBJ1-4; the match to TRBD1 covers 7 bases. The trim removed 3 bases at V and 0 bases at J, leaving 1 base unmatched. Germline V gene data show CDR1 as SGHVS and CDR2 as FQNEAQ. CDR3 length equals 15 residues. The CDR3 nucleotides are TGTGCCAGCAGCTTGGACAGGTCAACTAATGAAAAACTGTTTTTT. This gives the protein CASSLDRSTNEKLFF.

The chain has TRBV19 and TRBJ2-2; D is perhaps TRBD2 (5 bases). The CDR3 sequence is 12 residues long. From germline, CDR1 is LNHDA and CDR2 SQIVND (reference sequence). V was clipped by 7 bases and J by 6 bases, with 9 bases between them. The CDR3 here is CASTLEAGELFF. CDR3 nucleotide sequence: TGTGCCAGTACCCTGGAGGCCGGGGAGCTGTTTTTT.

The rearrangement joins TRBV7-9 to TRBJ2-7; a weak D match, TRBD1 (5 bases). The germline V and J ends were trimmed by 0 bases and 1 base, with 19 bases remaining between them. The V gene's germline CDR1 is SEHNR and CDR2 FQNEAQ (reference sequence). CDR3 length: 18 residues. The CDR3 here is CASSLAPISQARSYEQYF. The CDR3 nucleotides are TGTGCCAGCAGCTTAGCGCCCATATCACAGGCCAGATCCTACGAGCAGTACTTC.

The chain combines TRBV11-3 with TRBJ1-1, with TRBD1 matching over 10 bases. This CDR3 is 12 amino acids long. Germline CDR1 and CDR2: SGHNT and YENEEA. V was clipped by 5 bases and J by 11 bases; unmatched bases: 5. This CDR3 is CASSPGTGVAFF. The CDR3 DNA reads TGTGCCAGCAGCCCCGGGACAGGGGTTGCTTTCTTT. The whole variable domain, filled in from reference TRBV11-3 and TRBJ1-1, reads EAGVVQSPRYKIIEKKQPVAFWCNPISGHNTLYWYLQNLGQGPELLIRYENEEAVDDSQLPKDRFSAERLKGVDSTLKIQPAELGDSAVYLCASSPGTGVAFFGQGTRLTVV.

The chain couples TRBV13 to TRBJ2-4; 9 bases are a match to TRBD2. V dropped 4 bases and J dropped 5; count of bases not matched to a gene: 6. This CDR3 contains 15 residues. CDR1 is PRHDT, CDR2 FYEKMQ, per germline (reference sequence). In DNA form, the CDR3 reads TGTGCCAGCAGCTACCCGGGCGGGGGGGAAAACATTCAGTACTTC. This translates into CASSYPGGGENIQYF. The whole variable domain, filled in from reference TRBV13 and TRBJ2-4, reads AAGVIQSPRHLIKEKRETATLKCYPIPRHDTVYWYQQGPGQDPQFLISFYEKMQSDKGSIPDRFSAQQFSDYHSELNMSSLELGDSALYFCASSYPGGGENIQYFGAGTRLSVL.

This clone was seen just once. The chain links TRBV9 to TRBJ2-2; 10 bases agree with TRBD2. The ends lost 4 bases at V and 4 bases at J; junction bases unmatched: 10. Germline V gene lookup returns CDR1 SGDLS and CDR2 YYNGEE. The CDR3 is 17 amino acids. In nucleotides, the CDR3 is TGTGCCAGCAGCCCCCGGGCTAGCGGGAGTCGCACCGGGGAGCTGTTTTTT. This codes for CASSPRASGSRTGELFF.